What follows are 32 T cell receptor beta chains derived from one specimen sequenced in a study of blood T cell repertoires in COVID-19. The repertoire was sequenced with immunoSEQ multiplex PCR; TCRdb's copy has only in-frame clones and lacks some. The sample contains approximately 67,000 clones, 87% of which appear only once. The specimen sequenced was peripheral blood. These receptors originate from a woman older than 75 with acute or convalescent COVID-19.

The chain joins TRBV5-1 to TRBJ2-5; D perhaps matches TRBD2 (7 bases). Germline CDR1 reads SGHRS; CDR2 reads YFSETQ. V lost 4 bases, J lost 3 bases, and 13 bases lay in between. The CDR3 sequence is 14 residues long. The CDR3 spells CASSAGASEETQYF. As DNA, the CDR3 is TGCGCCAGCAGCGCGGGGGCTAGCGAAGAGACCCAGTACTTC.

V and J are TRBV7-2 and TRBJ1-2; 12 nucleotides agree with TRBD1. The CDR3 has 20 residues. Trimming at V came to 0 bases and at J to 1 base, leaving 12 bases not matched to a gene. Germline V lookup: CDR1 SGHTA, CDR2 FQGNSA. The CDR3 here is CASSLAPPGQGAVVNYGYTF. CDR3 in DNA: TGTGCCAGCAGCTTAGCGCCTCCGGGACAGGGGGCAGTGGTTAACTATGGCTACACCTTC.

The genes are TRBV5-1 and TRBJ1-1; D ambiguous. This CDR3 spans 13 amino acids. Trimming left V 1 base short and J 1 base short, with 5 bases between. Germline values: CDR1 SGHRS, CDR2 YFSETQ. This chain's CDR3 is CASSLQANTEAFF. The CDR3 nucleotides read TGCGCCAGCAGCTTGCAGGCGAACACTGAAGCTTTCTTT.

The rearrangement links TRBV5-1 to TRBJ1-2; D perhaps matches TRBD1 (5 bases). Germline CDR1 is SGHRS and CDR2 is YFSETQ. The CDR3 contains 13 residues. V was trimmed by 7 bases and J by 8 bases, leaving 18 bases between them. The CDR3 protein is CASGEGQGGGYTF. CDR3 in DNA: TGCGCCAGCGGTGAGGGCCAGGGAGGAGGCTACACCTTC.

The CDR3 reads CASSPGVNQPQHF. As DNA, the CDR3 is TGTGCCAGCTCACCGGGAGTGAATCAGCCCCAGCATTTT. J is TRBJ1-5 and V is TRBV18; D gene ambiguous. Germline loops: CDR1 KGHSH, CDR2 LQKENI. The ends were cut back, 3 bases at V and 4 bases at J, with 7 bases in the middle. The CDR3 consists of 13 residues.

In its sample, this clone was seen a few times. The V and J genes are TRBV28 and TRBJ1-2; 10 bases line up with TRBD1. The length of the CDR3 is 13 residues. Germline V CDR1 and CDR2: MDHEN, SYDVKM. The junction had 3 bases not matched to a gene; V was cut back by 6 bases and J by 5 bases. The CDR3 protein is CASRTGGVYGYTF. The CDR3 bases are TGTGCCAGCAGGACAGGGGGCGTTTATGGCTACACCTTC.

The CDR3 coding sequence is TGTGCCTGGAGGCGGGAGGGCGGGGAGCTGTTTTTT. Residues: CAWRREGGELFF. The chain has TRBV30 and TRBJ2-2, with 9 bases fitting TRBD2. Per germline, CDR1 GTSNPN and CDR2 SVGIG (reference sequence). The V segment lost 3 bases and the J segment 7 bases; nucleotides outside the gene matches: 0. CDR3 size: 12 residues.

The CDR3 protein is CTSSQDATSGGADEQFF. The CDR3 DNA reads as TGCACCAGCAGCCAAGATGCCACTAGCGGGGGGGCAGATGAGCAGTTCTTC. The chain couples TRBV1 to TRBJ2-1; the table's D gene call, TRBD2, was not cross checked with the DNA. TRBV1 has pseudogene status. The CDR3 runs to 17 residues.

This clone showed up just a few times. This chain connects TRBV5-1 to TRBJ2-7; 8 positions match TRBD2. V was pared by 1 base and J by 0 bases, with 9 bases of the junction left unmatched. Germline CDR1 and CDR2: SGHRS and YFSETQ. The CDR3 runs 17 residues. The CDR3 loop reads CASSLIQGGTSSYEQYF. The DNA for the CDR3 is TGCGCCAGCAGCTTGATTCAGGGAGGGACTAGCTCCTACGAGCAGTACTTC.

The chain employs TRBV15 and TRBJ2-5; 11 bases are shared with TRBD2. V lost 0 bases, J lost 5 bases, and 8 bases stayed unmatched. This CDR3 is built from 17 residues. Germline-derived CDR1 and CDR2 are LNHNV and YYDKDF (reference sequence). CDR3 nucleotide sequence: TGTGCCACCAGCAGAGACCGGGCTAGCGGGGGGATGGAGACCCAGTACTTC. This codes for CATSRDRASGGMETQYF.

The chain has TRBV2 and TRBJ1-5, with 7 positions matching TRBD1. There are 13 residues in the CDR3. The V gene end was trimmed by 8 bases and the J gene end by 4 bases; junction bases not matched to a gene: 5. Germline CDR1 reads SNHLY; CDR2 reads FYNNEI. CDR3 amino acids: CASGGTANQPQHF. The CDR3 DNA reads TGTGCCAGCGGCGGGACAGCGAATCAGCCCCAGCATTTT.

The chain joins TRBV29-1 to TRBJ2-1, with 8 bases aligning to TRBD2. With V trimmed by 6 bases and J by 8 bases, 12 bases remained unmatched. The CDR3 is 14 residues long. Germline V gene data show CDR1 as SQVTM and CDR2 as ANQGSEA. The CDR3: CSVAWTSLVDEQFF. DNA for the CDR3: TGCAGCGTCGCTTGGACTAGCCTAGTTGATGAGCAGTTCTTC.

The V gene is TRBV9, the J gene TRBJ1-3; D is perhaps TRBD1 (5 bases). The V and J ends lost 1 base and 8 bases respectively, with 19 bases between them. The CDR3 covers 16 residues. Germline V gene data show CDR1 as SGDLS and CDR2 as YYNGEE. The CDR3 spells CASSVHQNGPGDTIYF. CDR3 coding DNA: TGTGCCAGCAGCGTACACCAAAATGGGCCGGGGGACACCATATATTTT.

The V call is TRBV5-6, the J call TRBJ1-1, with TRBD1 identical over 8 bases. The V gene end was trimmed by 4 bases and the J gene end by 4 bases; junction bases not matched to a gene: 12. The CDR3 contains 16 residues. The germline CDR1 and CDR2 sequences are SGHDT and YYEEEE. CDR3 residues: CASSPDRGAPGTEAFF. In DNA form, the CDR3 reads TGTGCCAGCAGCCCAGACAGGGGCGCCCCCGGCACTGAAGCTTTCTTT.

The chain carries TRBV28 and TRBJ2-1; 12 positions agree with TRBD2. CDR1 MDHEN and CDR2 SYDVKM come from the germline V gene. The CDR3 has 15 amino acids. The trim removed 9 bases at V and 0 bases at J, leaving 3 bases unmatched. This chain's CDR3 is CASLTSGSSYNEQFF. DNA of the CDR3: TGTGCCAGTCTGACTAGCGGGAGCTCCTACAATGAGCAGTTCTTC.

The sample holds one count of this clone. The chain employs TRBV2 and TRBJ1-2; 9 bases line up with TRBD1. The CDR3 contains 14 residues. J was trimmed by 5 bases and V by 5 bases; bases with no gene match: 6. Germline V CDR1 and CDR2: SNHLY, FYNNEI. DNA of the CDR3: TGTGCCAGCAGTTCCGGGACAGGGCCTTATGGCTACACCTTC. It encodes CASSSGTGPYGYTF.

CDR3 DNA: TGTGCCAGTACCGATAGCGGGAGCCCTTACAATGAGCAGTTCTTC. Its translation is CASTDSGSPYNEQFF. This chain links TRBV19 with TRBJ2-1, with 9 nucleotides matching TRBD2. CDR1 is LNHDA, CDR2 SQIVND, per germline (reference sequence). This CDR3 contains 15 residues. The junction had 8 bases not matched to a gene; V was cut back by 7 bases and J by 4 bases. The full variable domain, its missing parts supplied by reference TRBV19 and TRBJ2-1, is DGGITQSPKYLFRKEGQNVTLSCEQNLNHDAMYWYRQDPGQGLRLIYYSQIVNDFQKGDIAEGYSVSREKKESFPLTVTSAQKNPTAFYLCASTDSGSPYNEQFFGPGTRLTVL.

The chain recombines TRBV9 with TRBJ1-1; D remains ambiguous. V lost 3 bases to trimming and J lost 1 base, with 13 bases between them. Germline V gives CDR1 SGDLS, CDR2 YYNGEE. The CDR3 is 15 residues long. This CDR3 is CASSADPRKNTEAFF. CDR3 DNA: TGTGCCAGCAGCGCAGATCCGAGGAAGAACACTGAAGCTTTCTTT.

The chain combines TRBV25-1 with TRBJ1-2; TRBD1 agrees at 7 bases. Germline CDR1 reads MGHDK; CDR2 reads SYGVNS. The V segment lost 1 base and the J segment 8 bases; nucleotides outside the gene matches: 4. This CDR3 region has 13 residues. The CDR3 protein is CASSESAGGGYTF. CDR3 in DNA: TGTGCCAGCAGTGAATCTGCAGGGGGAGGCTACACCTTC.

The V and J genes are TRBV6-1 and TRBJ2-5, with TRBD2 matching 14 bases. The germline V gene has CDR1 MNHNS and CDR2 SASEGT. There are 16 residues in the CDR3. The V and J ends lost 4 bases and 4 bases, in that order; junction bases with no gene match: 5. CDR3 residues: CASSGLAGGRGETQYF. CDR3 bases: TGTGCCAGCAGTGGACTAGCGGGAGGGAGGGGAGAGACCCAGTACTTC.

V gene TRBV5-1 combines with J gene TRBJ1-2, with D possibly being TRBD1 (5 bases). V lost 4 bases and J 3 bases, leaving 16 bases between the germline ends. The CDR3 has 15 residues. Germline CDR1 reads SGHRS; CDR2 reads YFSETQ. The CDR3 sequence is CASSPSGSPYYGYTF. In nucleotides, the CDR3 is TGCGCCAGCAGCCCCTCAGGGTCCCCCTACTATGGCTACACCTTC. The complete variable domain, with remaining parts taken from reference TRBV5-1 and TRBJ1-2, reads KAGVTQTPRYLIKTRGQQVTLSCSPISGHRSVSWYQQTPGQGLQFLFEYFSETQRNKGNFPGRFSGRQFSNSRSEMNVSTLELGDSALYLCASSPSGSPYYGYTFGSGTRLTVV.

The genes are TRBV19 and TRBJ2-1, with TRBD2 as a possible D gene (7 bases). The CDR3 is made up of 13 amino acids. Germline V CDR1 and CDR2: LNHDA, SQIVND (reference sequence). V was shortened by 10 bases and J by 7 bases, with 17 bases between the two germline ends. DNA for the CDR3: TGTGCCACTACGGACGGGGGGCAAAATGAGCAGTTCTTC. Its translation is CATTDGGQNEQFF.

This clone showed up just once. This chain joins TRBV5-4 and TRBJ2-1; no reliable D call. CDR1 is SGHNT and CDR2 is YYREEE in the germline V gene (reference sequence). The CDR3 is 15 amino acids. Trimming took 2 bases from V and 5 from J, leaving 14 bases between them. The CDR3 bases are TGTGCCAGCAGCTTTAGTCGAGGCGGAAACAATGAGCAGTTCTTC. Translating it yields CASSFSRGGNNEQFF.

The genes are TRBV28 and TRBJ2-7, with TRBD1 matching 9 bases. Germline trimming cut 3 bases from V and 3 bases from J; bases unmatched to any gene: 3. The germline V gene encodes CDR1 MDHEN and CDR2 SYDVKM. The CDR3 runs to 14 residues. This CDR3 reads CASSLTGGLYEQYF. CDR3 in DNA: TGTGCCAGCAGTTTGACAGGGGGGCTCTACGAGCAGTACTTC.

This clone was detected only a few times. The V gene is TRBV5-1, the J gene TRBJ1-1, with 8 bases aligning to TRBD1. With V trimmed by 4 bases and J by 5 bases, 13 bases remained unmatched. The CDR3 is 16 amino acids. The germline V gene has CDR1 SGHRS and CDR2 YFSETQ. CDR3 coding DNA: TGCGCCAGCAGCCCGCAGGGGGCTCCCCTCGGGACTGAAGCTTTCTTT. Amino acids: CASSPQGAPLGTEAFF.

This chain connects TRBV20-1 to TRBJ2-4, with D possibly being TRBD2 (5 bases). The germline V gene has CDR1 DFQATT and CDR2 SNEGSKA (reference sequence). The CDR3 runs to 14 residues. V lost 3 bases, J lost 9 bases, and 18 bases lay in between. The CDR3 DNA sequence: TGCAGTGCTAGTCTATCAGGAGGCTATGGCATTCAGTACTTC. Protein: CSASLSGGYGIQYF.

The chain uses TRBV7-2 and TRBJ1-1; 7 positions agree with TRBD1. Germline CDR1 reads SGHTA; CDR2 reads FQGNSA. V trimming: 4 bases; J trimming: 6 bases; junction bases outside the gene matches: 5. CDR3 length: 13 amino acids. The CDR3 sequence is CASSSQGYSEAFF. The CDR3 DNA is TGTGCCAGCAGCTCACAGGGGTATTCTGAAGCTTTCTTT.

The chain uses TRBV28 and TRBJ1-5; D might be TRBD1 (5 bases). Per the germline V gene, CDR1 is MDHEN and CDR2 is SYDVKM. Trimming cost V 2 bases and J 4 bases, with 12 bases left between them. The CDR3 has 15 residues. The CDR3 reads CASSLTGGLNQPQHF. DNA of the CDR3: TGTGCCAGCAGTTTAACGGGGGGACTTAATCAGCCCCAGCATTTT.

This rearrangement joins TRBV28 to TRBJ2-1, with 13 positions matching TRBD2. The CDR3 totals 15 residues. Germline assignment: CDR1 MDHEN and CDR2 SYDVKM. V lost 3 bases, J lost 10 bases, and 6 bases stayed unmatched. DNA for the CDR3: TGTGCCAGCAGTTTGGGACTAGCGGGGAGGGGGGAGCAGTTCTTC. It translates to CASSLGLAGRGEQFF.

In this sample, this clone turned up a few times. V gene TRBV24-1 combines with J gene TRBJ2-3; 7 nucleotides match TRBD1. Germline trimming cut 6 bases from V and 5 bases from J; bases unmatched to any gene: 4. Looked up from germline, CDR1 is KGHDR and CDR2 is SFDVKD. The CDR3 consists of 13 residues. For the CDR3, the DNA is TGTGCCACCAGTCGACAGGGATTAGATACGCAGTATTTT. The encoded protein is CATSRQGLDTQYF.

The table lists this clone with a few counts. The chain joins TRBV9 to TRBJ1-2, with 7 bases lining up with TRBD1. The CDR3 covers 16 residues. Germline trimming cut 0 bases from V and 7 bases from J; bases unmatched to any gene: 12. Germline loops: CDR1 SGDLS, CDR2 YYNGEE. The CDR3 DNA follows: TGTGCCAGCAGCGTAGGAACAGGGGTCTCAGAACGTGGCTACACCTTC. Encoded protein: CASSVGTGVSERGYTF. The whole variable domain, remainder taken from reference TRBV9 and TRBJ1-2, is DSGVTQTPKHLITATGQRVTLRCSPRSGDLSVYWYQQSLDQGLQFLIQYYNGEERAKGNILERFSAQQFPDLHSELNLSSLELGDSALYFCASSVGTGVSERGYTFGSGTRLTVV.

The CDR3 DNA sequence: TGTGCCAGCAGCCACGGACAGAACTATGGCTACACCTTC. Translation: CASSHGQNYGYTF. The genes are TRBV7-9 and TRBJ1-2; D is perhaps TRBD1 (6 bases). V lost 5 bases, J lost 2 bases, and 9 bases lay in between. Germline CDR1 reads SEHNR; CDR2 reads FQNEAQ (reference sequence). The CDR3 sequence is 13 residues long.